One sample yielded the 16 T cell receptor beta chains listed below, sequenced in a study of sequential checkpoint blockade in melanoma. The data were produced by immunoSEQ multiplex PCR, yet TCRdb's version contains in-frame clones alone and is incomplete. The data contain about 3,700 clones, roughly a fifth of them singletons. Treatment given: randomized to nivolumab then ipilimumab (arm A) or the reverse (arm B). Specimen: tumor tissue (inferred from file names), collected from a patient given nivolumab and ipilimumab in sequence. Source of these receptors: a human donor with melanoma.

In this sample, this clone turned up many times. The J gene is TRBJ2-5, the V gene TRBV11-3, with 8 bases matching TRBD2. Trimming removed 5 bases from V and 4 bases from J; junction bases left unmatched: 6. Germline V gives CDR1 SGHNT, CDR2 YENEEA. The CDR3 spans 14 residues. In DNA form, the CDR3 reads TGTGCCAGCAGCACCGGGACTAGAGGAGAGACCCAGTACTTC. Its protein product is CASSTGTRGETQYF.

In its sample, this clone ranks as medium-sized. This chain connects TRBV12-2 to TRBJ2-7; the table's TRBD2 call for D was not verified on the DNA. TRBV12-2 is listed as a pseudogene. The CDR3 length is 14 residues. The CDR3 region is CASRLRKKTGRGDV. The CDR3 DNA follows: TGTGCAAGTCGCTTAAGGAAAAAAACGGGGAGGGGGGACGTC.

This clone is termed medium-sized. The V and J genes are TRBV9 and TRBJ2-7, with a weak D call TRBD2 (6 bases). The ends were cut back, 2 bases at V and 2 bases at J, with 11 bases in the middle. CDR3 length: 14 amino acids. Germline CDR1 and CDR2: SGDLS and YYNGEE. For the CDR3, the DNA is TGTGCCAGCAGCGTCCACGGGGGAACCTACGAGCAGTACTTC. Amino acid sequence: CASSVHGGTYEQYF.

This clone was seen at least ten times. The J gene is TRBJ2-2, the V gene TRBV11-3, with 10 bases lining up with TRBD2. There are 17 residues in the CDR3. Germline-derived CDR1 and CDR2 are SGHNT and YENEEA. V was pared by 5 bases and J by 1 base, with 7 bases of the junction left unmatched. CDR3 residues: CASSPPGLAVNTGELFF. The CDR3 DNA reads TGTGCCAGCAGCCCGCCCGGACTAGCGGTGAACACCGGGGAGCTGTTTTTT. The variable domain in full, completed from reference TRBV11-3 and TRBJ2-2, reads EAGVVQSPRYKIIEKKQPVAFWCNPISGHNTLYWYLQNLGQGPELLIRYENEEAVDDSQLPKDRFSAERLKGVDSTLKIQPAELGDSAVYLCASSPPGLAVNTGELFFGEGSRLTVL.

This clone was recorded a few times. The chain's CDR3 is CASRELEQVLFDYGYTF. The DNA of the CDR3 is TGTGCCAGCAGGGAACTAGAGCAAGTACTATTTGACTATGGCTACACCTTC. This sequence joins TRBV6-8 and TRBJ1-2; D gene uncertain. In germline, CDR1 is MNHGY, CDR2 SAAAGT. The ends were cut back, 6 bases at V and 3 bases at J, with 23 bases in the middle. This CDR3 has 17 residues.

The chain uses TRBV30 and TRBJ2-5; either TRBD1 or TRBD2 may fit D (7 bases each). CDR1 is GTSNPN, CDR2 SVGIG, per germline (reference sequence). This CDR3 region has 13 residues. Trimming took off 3 bases at V and 7 bases at J, with 15 bases between the two ends. Here the CDR3 reads CAWRRGTVGTQYF. The CDR3 nucleotides read TGTGCCTGGAGGCGGGGGACAGTCGGGACCCAGTACTTC.

This chain uses TRBV19 with TRBJ2-5; a weak D match, TRBD1 (6 bases). The germline V gene encodes CDR1 LNHDA and CDR2 SQIVND (reference sequence). This CDR3 is 15 amino acids long. V lost 3 bases and J 5 bases, leaving 16 bases between the germline ends. The DNA of the CDR3 is TGTGCCAGTAGTATTCGGTCAGGGGACGGTGAGACCCAGTACTTC. This gives the protein CASSIRSGDGETQYF.

This chain links TRBV30 with TRBJ1-1; a weak D match, TRBD1 (5 bases). The germline V gene has CDR1 GTSNPN and CDR2 SVGIG (reference sequence). The CDR3 spans 14 residues. V lost 2 bases, J lost 5 bases, and 15 bases lay in between. The CDR3 sequence: CAWSRWGGGTEAFF. CDR3 in DNA: TGTGCCTGGAGTCGATGGGGGGGTGGGACTGAAGCTTTCTTT.

This clone has more than one count but fewer than ten. The CDR3 region is CASSFQGPYEQYV. The CDR3 DNA reads as TGTGCCAGCAGTTTTCAGGGCCCCTACGAGCAGTACGTC. The chain recombines TRBV28 with TRBJ2-7, with D possibly matching TRBD1 (5 bases). This CDR3 has 13 amino acids. V was pared by 3 bases and J by 2 bases, with 8 bases between. In germline, CDR1 is MDHEN, CDR2 SYDVKM.

This clone came up a few times. The chain links TRBV28 to TRBJ2-2; a weak D match, TRBD1 (6 bases). Trimming stripped 5 bases from V and 6 bases from J, with 13 bases between. CDR1 is MDHEN, CDR2 SYDVKM, per germline. The CDR3 spans 14 residues. This chain's CDR3 is CASSPQGFAGELFF. CDR3 nucleotides: TGTGCCAGCAGTCCCCAGGGGTTCGCCGGGGAGCTGTTTTTT. Using reference TRBV28 and TRBJ2-2 for the parts outside the CDR3, the full variable domain is DVKVTQSSRYLVKRTGEKVFLECVQDMDHENMFWYRQDPGLGLRLIYFSYDVKMKEKGDIPEGYSVSREKKERFSLILESASTNQTSMYLCASSPQGFAGELFFGEGSRLTVL.

The chain links TRBV5-1 to TRBJ1-4; 8 bases align to TRBD1. There are 17 residues in the CDR3. J gave up 0 bases and V 1 base, and 5 bases lay outside the gene matches. Germline CDR1 reads SGHRS; CDR2 reads YFSETQ. CDR3 protein: CASSLRRQGSTNEKLFF. CDR3 coding DNA: TGCGCCAGCAGCTTGCGGCGACAGGGGTCAACTAATGAAAAACTGTTTTTT.

This clone appeared a few times. The rearrangement links TRBV11-3 to TRBJ1-6; D unclear. This CDR3 is built from 17 residues. CDR1 and CDR2 from the germline V gene are SGHNT and YENEEA. Trimming removed 1 base at V and 7 bases at J, with 17 bases between. CDR3 bases: TGTGCCAGCAGCTTAGGCATATCTGCCGGCGGAAATTCACCCCTCCACTTT. Translation gives CASSLGISAGGNSPLHF.

This chain joins TRBV19 and TRBJ2-7; D may match TRBD1 or TRBD2 (5 bases each). The ends were cut back, 3 bases at V and 4 bases at J, with 10 bases in the middle. The germline CDR1 and CDR2 sequences are LNHDA and SQIVND (reference sequence). The CDR3 has 13 residues. The CDR3 DNA reads TGTGCCAGTAGTATCGGGACGAAGTACGAGCAGTACTTC. Amino acids: CASSIGTKYEQYF.

There are a few counts of this clone. The chain joins TRBV4-1 to TRBJ1-6; D is perhaps TRBD1 (5 bases). CDR1 and CDR2 (germline): MGHRA, YSYEKL. V lost 0 bases, J lost 7 bases, and 10 bases lay in between. The CDR3 has 15 residues. The CDR3 protein is CASSQELPGNSPLHF. In DNA form, the CDR3 reads TGCGCCAGCAGCCAAGAACTTCCAGGGAATTCACCCCTCCACTTT.

Judged by abundance, this clone is medium-sized. The chain uses TRBV6-8 and TRBJ2-2; TRBD1 is a possible D gene (6 bases). V lost 6 bases, J lost 1 base, and 15 bases lay in between. Germline V CDR1 and CDR2: MNHGY, SAAAGT. The CDR3 is 16 residues long. The CDR3 DNA reads as TGTGCCAGCAGACAGGGACACCAGAAGAACACCGGGGAGCTGTTTTTT. Protein: CASRQGHQKNTGELFF.

The chain couples TRBV6-1 to TRBJ1-2; D unclear. Deletions cut 0 bases from V and 2 bases from J, with 7 bases between. The length of the CDR3 is 14 residues. The germline V gene has CDR1 MNHNS and CDR2 SASEGT. The CDR3 coding sequence is TGTGCCAGCAGTGAAGCAGCACAGAACTATGGCTACACCTTC. It codes for CASSEAAQNYGYTF.